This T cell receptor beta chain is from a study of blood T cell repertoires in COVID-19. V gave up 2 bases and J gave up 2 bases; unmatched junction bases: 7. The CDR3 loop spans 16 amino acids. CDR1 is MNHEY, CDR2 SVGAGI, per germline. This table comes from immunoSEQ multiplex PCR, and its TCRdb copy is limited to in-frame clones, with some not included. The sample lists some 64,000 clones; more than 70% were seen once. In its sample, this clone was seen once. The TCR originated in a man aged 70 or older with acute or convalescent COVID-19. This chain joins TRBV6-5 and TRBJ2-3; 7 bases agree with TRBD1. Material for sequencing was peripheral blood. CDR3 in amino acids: CASSYEGRGSTDTQYF. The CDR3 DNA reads TGTGCCAGCAGTTACGAGGGCAGGGGGTCCACAGATACGCAGTATTTT.